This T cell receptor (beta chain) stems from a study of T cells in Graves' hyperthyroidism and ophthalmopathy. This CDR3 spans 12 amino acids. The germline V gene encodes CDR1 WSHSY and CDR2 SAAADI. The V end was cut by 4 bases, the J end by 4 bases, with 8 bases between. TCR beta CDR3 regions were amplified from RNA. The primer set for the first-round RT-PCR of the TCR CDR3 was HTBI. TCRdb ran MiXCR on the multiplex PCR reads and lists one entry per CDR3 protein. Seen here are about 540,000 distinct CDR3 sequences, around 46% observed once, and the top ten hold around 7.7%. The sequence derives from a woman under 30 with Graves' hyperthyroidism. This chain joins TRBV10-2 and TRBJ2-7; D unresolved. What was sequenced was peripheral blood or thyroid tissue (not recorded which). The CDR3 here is CASSGAFYEQYF. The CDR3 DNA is TGCGCCAGCAGTGGGGCCTTTTACGAGCAGTACTTC.